The TCR beta chain described here comes from a study of blood T cell repertoires in COVID-19. The wider study: Sites across the United States, Italy and Spain contributed samples from acute and convalescent COVID-19. Nucleic acid was either cDNA or gDNA, and it came from T cells, B-cell-depleted T cells, or PBMCs.

CDR1 LGHDT and CDR2 YNNKEL come from the germline V gene (reference sequence). Trimming cost V 1 base and J 4 bases, with 8 bases left between them. There are 14 residues in the CDR3. Methods used by the authors: How many nucleated cells were present was estimated from reference gene primer amplification. Using immunoSEQ multiplex PCR, the repertoire was profiled, and TCRdb retains in-frame clones only, with some absent. V and J calls and clone size are given by that table; D and trimming were obtained from the DNA. The data hold 150,000 to 200,000 clones, with approximately 80% observed a single time.

The chain carries TRBV3-1 (or the pseudogene TRBV3-2) and TRBJ1-5; D remains unclear. The receptor comes from a man aged 60 to 69 with acute or convalescent COVID-19. Sequenced sample: peripheral blood. The CDR3 bases are TGTGCCAGCAGCCAAGGATCGGGGAATCAGCCCCAGCATTTT. This codes for CASSQGSGNQPQHF.